The source of this TCR beta chain is a study of CD8 T cells in Susac syndrome (dated by TCRdb to between 2018 and 2021). Some background on the complete study: Repertoire sequencing was used to test whether CD8+ T cell activation and differentiation in Susac syndrome was antigen driven. CD8+ T cell repertoire clonality was compared between more than ten healthy donors, approximately 14 Susac syndrome patients and around 16 multiple sclerosis patients. On the study overall, not on this receptor specifically: The study acknowledged that relatively few individuals were included in the TCR sequencing and HLA analysis.

High-throughput TCR beta sequencing profiled peripheral blood CD8+ and CD4+ T cells from healthy donors, Susac syndrome patients and multiple sclerosis patients. The multiple sclerosis controls were treatment-naive patients who had stable or active relapsing-remitting disease and met the revised McDonald criteria. CD8+ TEMRA cells were enriched by FACS, while bulk CD8+ and CD4+ T cells were purified by magnetic negative isolation. Blood was collected in EDTA tubes and processed within 24 hours, with PBMCs isolated through density gradient centrifugation. PBMCs intended for TCR sequencing were frozen in liquid nitrogen and were later thawed in a 37 degrees C water bath. Purity of sorted or isolated CD4+, CD8+ and CD8+ TEMRA cells was at least 90%. RNA was extracted using the RNeasy kit, and roughly 0.5 to 1 microgram was reverse transcribed with random hexamers. The immunoSEQ multiplex PCR assay, covering 54 Vbeta and 13 Jbeta segments, was used to amplify TCR beta CDR3 regions. To correct PCR amplification bias, a synthetic template baseline was used for both primer optimization and computational correction. Per the authors' processing: Reads were annotated to V, D and J genes per IMGT and analyzed with immunoSEQ Analyzer, keeping only productive sequences. To calculate clonality, Shannon entropy was normalized by log2 of the number of productive unique sequences and then subtracted from one. For each patient and control, public and private clones were evaluated among the 100 most prevalent clones. Susac-specific clones were defined as absent from healthy and MS cohorts, 1052 published viral clones and other ImmuneACCESS disease sequences. Through fastp at Q25 and MiXCR, TCRdb rebuilt clones from the public reads, retaining in-frame beta chains. When rows share a CDR3 protein, they turn into one entry using the most common DNA and genes. For this entry, the V and J calls and clone size follow TCRdb and not the study's own pipeline. This sample gives about 150,000 distinct CDR3 sequences in total; roughly 95% of them show up just once. The ten largest clones add up to 0.14% to 0.15% of the sample.

Regarding this clonotype: Which antigen it targets is not known. No much larger clonotype is one base removed from it; base qualities were not supplied.

Counted from cysteine to phenylalanine, this CDR3 has 14 amino acids. Just CDR3 DNA is preserved here, 42 bases in frame from base 1. V loses 6 bases of germline sequence and J loses 6 bases, and the interval between the two ends is 20 bases. CDR1 is given as SQVTM and CDR2 as ANQGSEA, both from the germline V gene. The chain employs TRBV29-1 and TRBJ1-1; no D gene call is confident. The clonotype originates from a human donor with multiple sclerosis. Sequenced material: CD8+ T cells from PBMCs. The CDR3 reads CSVSPGRGWPEAFF. In nucleotides, the sequence is TGCAGCGTCTCCCCCGGCAGAGGGTGGCCTGAAGCTTTCTTT. Where the CDR3 stops, the reference TRBV29-1 and TRBJ1-1 genes take over; the full variable domain is SAVISQKPSRDICQRGTSLTIQCQVDSQVTMMFWYRQQPGQSLTLIATANQGSEATYESGFVIDKFPISRPNLTFSTLTVSNMSPEDSSIYLCSVSPGRGWPEAFFGQGTRLTVV.